Each of the 28 T cell receptor beta chains below was sequenced from the same sample in a study of shared clonotypes between healthy human individuals. Assay: immunoSEQ multiplex PCR; the TCRdb copy retains only in-frame clones and omits some. The sample comprises a few million clones, approximately 93% of which are singletons, and 0.35% to 0.5% rests with the top ten. The sequenced sample was naive CD4+ T cells from PBMCs. This sample's subset: CD45RA+ positively selected. The origin of the receptors is a young man in good health. Some clones in this sample may be carry-over from other donors' samples.

This sequence joins TRBV10-3 and TRBJ2-1; a possible D gene is TRBD2 (5 bases). The V end was cut by 6 bases, the J end by 7 bases, with 16 bases between. The CDR3 is 14 amino acids. Germline V gives CDR1 ENHRY, CDR2 SYGVKD. The CDR3 nucleotides read TGTGCCATCAGCCCGGGGTGGGCCCCTAATGAGCAGTTCTTC. This codes for CAISPGWAPNEQFF.

With regard to this clone: This sample also contains other DNA sequences that code for the same CDR3. V usage is TRBV28 and J usage is TRBJ1-2; the D is unclear. The CDR3 is 13 residues long. The germline gives CDR1 MDHEN, CDR2 SYDVKM. Trimming pared 1 base from V and 2 bases from J, leaving 5 bases between. The CDR3 is CASSLLSNYGYTF. CDR3 coding DNA: TGTGCCAGCAGTTTATTGTCGAACTATGGCTACACCTTC.

The chain couples TRBV2 to TRBJ2-1, with D perhaps matching TRBD1 or TRBD2 (6 bases each). This CDR3 comprises 14 residues. Germline CDR1 is SNHLY and CDR2 is FYNNEI. V lost 3 bases to trimming and J lost 10 bases, with 16 bases between them. Here the CDR3 DNA reads TGTGCCAGCAGTGACCAGGGGAGGACAGAGGAGCAGTTCTTC. Its protein product is CASSDQGRTEEQFF.

This chain joins TRBV5-1 and TRBJ2-5; 8 bases are a match to TRBD2. V lost 2 bases to trimming and J lost 5 bases; unmatched junction nucleotides: 8. CDR3 size: 15 residues. Per germline, CDR1 SGHRS and CDR2 YFSETQ. The CDR3 bases are TGCGCCAGCAGCTTCGGGACTAGTCCCGGTGAGACCCAGTACTTC. Translation: CASSFGTSPGETQYF.

The chain combines TRBV29-1 with TRBJ1-2; D call uncertain. The CDR3 runs 13 residues. V shed 6 bases and J shed 3 bases, with 14 bases lying between them. From germline, CDR1 is SQVTM and CDR2 ANQGSEA. This CDR3 reads CSVMRPGDYGYTF. CDR3 in DNA: TGCAGCGTCATGAGGCCGGGCGACTATGGCTACACCTTC.

The chain has TRBV28 and TRBJ2-7; 8 bases match TRBD1. V was pared by 8 bases and J by 5 bases, with 23 bases of the junction left unmatched. Germline lookup yields CDR1 MDHEN and CDR2 SYDVKM. There are 18 residues in the CDR3. Written as DNA, the CDR3 is TGTGCCAGCCCACGATCCCGCGGATCAGCAGGGGGCGTAAACGAGCAGTACTTC. It yields the protein CASPRSRGSAGGVNEQYF.

Concerning this clone: A much larger clone differs by one base, so this may be a read error. Other nucleotide sequences in the sample specify the same CDR3. The chain uses TRBV7-9 and TRBJ2-3; the D call may be TRBD1 or TRBD2 (5 bases each). V shed 3 bases and J shed 4 bases, with 5 bases lying between them. The CDR3 is made up of 12 amino acids. Germline values: CDR1 SEHNR, CDR2 FQNEAQ (reference sequence). CDR3 DNA sequence: TGTGCCAGCAGCTTGGGGGCAGATACGCAGTATTTT. It yields the protein CASSLGADTQYF.

The V call is TRBV28, the J call TRBJ2-7; perhaps D is TRBD1 or TRBD2 (6 bases each). The CDR3 contains 16 residues. The ends were cut back, 6 bases at V and 0 bases at J, with 18 bases in the middle. CDR1 and CDR2 from the germline V gene are MDHEN and SYDVKM. As DNA, the CDR3 is TGTGCCAGCAGCCCGGCGGAGGGGGTGAGCTCCTACGAGCAGTACTTC. Translation gives CASSPAEGVSSYEQYF.

The V and J genes are TRBV4-1 and TRBJ2-7, with TRBD2 matching 8 bases. The CDR3 contains 15 residues. Germline V gene data show CDR1 as MGHRA and CDR2 as YSYEKL. The V and J ends lost 4 bases and 4 bases, in that order; junction bases with no gene match: 9. CDR3 sequence reads: CASSPGLVVRYEQYF. DNA for the CDR3: TGCGCCAGCAGCCCGGGACTAGTGGTACGGTACGAGCAGTACTTC.

The chain carries TRBV7-8 and TRBJ2-5, with TRBD2 identical over 7 bases. The CDR3 contains 16 residues. Germline lookup yields CDR1 SGHVS and CDR2 FQNEAQ. The V and J ends lost 3 bases and 2 bases, in that order; junction bases with no gene match: 9. The CDR3 loop is CASSFVSSGRQETQYF. In DNA, the CDR3 is TGTGCCAGCAGCTTCGTGTCTAGCGGACGGCAAGAGACCCAGTACTTC.

The chain employs TRBV28 and TRBJ1-1, with D unresolved. The V end was cut by 3 bases, the J end by 4 bases, with 9 bases between. CDR3 length equals 13 residues. The germline CDR1 and CDR2 sequences are MDHEN and SYDVKM. The CDR3 protein is CASSFDWLTEAFF. CDR3 nucleotide sequence: TGTGCCAGCAGTTTTGATTGGCTCACTGAAGCTTTCTTT.

In regard to this clone: Other DNA variants within this sample encode the same CDR3. This rearrangement joins TRBV5-4 to TRBJ2-7, with TRBD1 matching 7 bases. The trim removed 0 bases at V and 3 bases at J, leaving 3 bases unmatched. The CDR3 contains 14 residues. Germline V gene data show CDR1 as SGHNT and CDR2 as YYREEE (reference sequence). The CDR3 protein is CASSLGQGSYEQYF. The DNA of the CDR3 is TGTGCCAGCAGCTTGGGACAGGGAAGCTACGAGCAGTACTTC.

In the case of this clone: The same CDR3 is also encoded by other DNA sequences in this sample. The chain combines TRBV2 with TRBJ2-1; TRBD1 matches at 11 bases. The CDR3 is 14 amino acids. V shed 6 bases and J 4 bases; nucleotides not matched to a gene: 2. Per germline, CDR1 SNHLY and CDR2 FYNNEI. The CDR3 spells CASSGTGGYNEQFF. CDR3 nucleotides: TGTGCCAGCAGCGGGACAGGGGGGTACAATGAGCAGTTCTTC.

This chain connects TRBV27 to TRBJ2-6, with 8 bases identical to TRBD2. There are 13 residues in the CDR3. Germline V lookup: CDR1 MNHEY, CDR2 SMNVEV (reference sequence). J lost 7 bases, V lost 5 bases, and 1 base had no gene match. The CDR3 reads CASSGTRANVLTF. The CDR3 DNA is TGTGCCAGCAGTGGGACTAGAGCCAACGTCCTGACTTTC.

The CDR3, as DNA: TGTGCCAGTAGTATAGAACTAGCGGGAGCTAGAGATACGCAGTATTTT. Translated: CASSIELAGARDTQYF. J is TRBJ2-3 and V is TRBV19; the match to TRBD2 covers 11 bases. The germline V gene encodes CDR1 LNHDA and CDR2 SQIVND (reference sequence). V lost 0 bases and J lost 5; bases outside the gene matches: 4. This CDR3 spans 16 amino acids.

The chain combines TRBV2 with TRBJ1-5; possible D gene TRBD1, 5 bases. Germline CDR1 and CDR2: SNHLY and FYNNEI. The ends were cut back, 7 bases at V and 5 bases at J, with 12 bases in the middle. The CDR3 loop spans 13 amino acids. CDR3 nucleotide sequence: TGTGCCAGCATGTACGGGGGGGATCAGCCCCAGCATTTT. Protein sequence: CASMYGGDQPQHF.

This chain links TRBV7-6 with TRBJ2-7; maybe TRBD1 (6 bases). V lost 1 base, J lost 0 bases, and 13 bases lay in between. Germline-derived CDR1 and CDR2 are SGHVS and FNYEAQ. The CDR3 sequence is 16 residues long. In DNA form, the CDR3 reads TGTGCCAGCAGCTTAGAAGGGGGAGAGTTCTCCTACGAGCAGTACTTC. It specifies CASSLEGGEFSYEQYF. The full variable domain, with the rest looked up from reference TRBV7-6 and TRBJ2-7, is GAGVSQSPRYKVTKRGQDVALRCDPISGHVSLYWYRQALGQGPEFLTYFNYEAQQDKSGLPNDRFSAERPEGSISTLTIQRTEQRDSAMYRCASSLEGGEFSYEQYFGPGTRLTVT.

This rearrangement joins TRBV29-1 to TRBJ2-3; unclear D gene. The CDR3 sequence is 15 residues long. Trimming removed 4 bases from V and 4 bases from J, with 18 bases in between. Germline CDR1 reads SQVTM; CDR2 reads ANQGSEA. The CDR3 nucleotides read TGCAGCGTTGGGAGCTTTCTGGGTGTGGCAGATACGCAGTATTTT. It encodes CSVGSFLGVADTQYF.

This clone was detected only once. The gene calls are TRBV5-1 and TRBJ2-5, with D perhaps TRBD1 (5 bases). The J call is in doubt because the DNA end fits TRBJ2-7 better. CDR1 is SGHRS and CDR2 is YFSETQ in the germline V gene. This CDR3 comprises 15 residues. CDR3 coding DNA: TGCGCCAGCAGCCCCCTCGGACAAGCCAGCCACGAGCAGTACTTC. As protein: CASSPLGQASHEQYF.

The chain uses TRBV7-8 and TRBJ2-1; 12 bases fit TRBD2. J lost 7 bases, V lost 4 bases, and 11 bases had no gene match. Per germline, CDR1 SGHVS and CDR2 FQNEAQ. This CDR3 contains 17 residues. For the CDR3, the DNA is TGTGCCAGCAGCTCAGGACTAGCGGGAACGAGGGGGAATGAGCAGTTCTTC. Its protein is CASSSGLAGTRGNEQFF.

The chain has TRBV7-8 and TRBJ1-2; no firm D call. With 1 base removed from V and 5 bases from J, the gap between germline ends came to 11 bases. The length of the CDR3 is 14 residues. The germline gives CDR1 SGHVS, CDR2 FQNEAQ. In nucleotides, the CDR3 is TGTGCCAGCAGCTTAGATCGCGGGGAGTATGGCTACACCTTC. Amino acid sequence: CASSLDRGEYGYTF.

The chain has TRBV11-2 and TRBJ2-3; D is ambiguous. V lost 5 bases to trimming and J lost 8 bases, with 23 bases between them. CDR3 length equals 16 residues. Germline CDR1 and CDR2: SGHAT and FQNNGV. The CDR3 sequence: CASSPKLSSDPSTQYF. DNA of the CDR3: TGTGCCAGCAGCCCGAAGCTGAGTTCCGACCCCAGTACGCAGTATTTT.

In DNA, the CDR3 is TGTGCCATCAGTGAGCGCGAGACTGAAGCTTTCTTT. Translating gives CAISERETEAFF. The chain links TRBV10-3 to TRBJ1-1; D gene ambiguous. The CDR3 is 12 amino acids. Trimming pared 2 bases from V and 5 bases from J, leaving 6 bases between. Germline V gene data show CDR1 as ENHRY and CDR2 as SYGVKD.

The chain recombines TRBV19 with TRBJ2-7; a possible D gene is TRBD2 (6 bases). The CDR3 consists of 18 residues. Trimming cost V 3 bases and J 4 bases, with 25 bases left between them. Germline CDR1 is LNHDA and CDR2 is SQIVND (reference sequence). The CDR3 bases are TGTGCCAGTAGTATTACCCCCCTCCGGGAGTCGAGGAGGTACGAGCAGTACTTC. This translates into CASSITPLRESRRYEQYF.

V and J are TRBV18 and TRBJ2-3, with 10 bases fitting TRBD2. Germline-derived CDR1 and CDR2 are KGHSH and LQKENI. V trimming: 2 bases; J trimming: 6 bases; junction bases outside the gene matches: 20. The CDR3 covers 20 residues. This chain's CDR3 is CASSPREVSGTSDLGDTQYF. CDR3 sequence (DNA): TGTGCCAGCTCACCAAGGGAGGTGTCCGGGACTAGCGACTTAGGCGATACGCAGTATTTT.

The gene calls are TRBV4-1 and TRBJ1-4; D remains unclear. The CDR3 runs to 12 residues. V was pared by 4 bases and J by 8 bases, with 8 bases between. Germline-derived CDR1 and CDR2 are MGHRA and YSYEKL. The chain's CDR3 is CASSPIGEKLFF. The CDR3 nucleotides read TGCGCCAGCAGCCCAATTGGGGAAAAACTGTTTTTT.

The gene calls are TRBV5-5 and TRBJ1-3; no definite D call. This CDR3 contains 15 residues. Germline CDR1 SGHKS, CDR2 YYEKEE (reference sequence). V lost 4 bases and J lost 0, with 11 bases in between. The CDR3 reads CASSPTWSSGNTIYF. CDR3 coding DNA: TGTGCCAGCAGCCCGACCTGGAGCTCTGGAAACACCATATATTTT.

The chain links TRBV7-3 to TRBJ2-6; 9 bases line up with TRBD1. The CDR3 is 17 residues long. In germline, CDR1 is SGHTA, CDR2 FQGTGA. The J segment lost 2 bases and the V segment lost 5 bases, leaving 7 bases of the junction unmatched. The CDR3 bases are TGTGCCAGCAGCCCCGGACAGGGGATCGCTGGGGCCAACGTCCTGACTTTC. Translating gives CASSPGQGIAGANVLTF.